This record covers a single TCR beta chain. There is no known antigen for this receptor. Base qualities were left out, and no much larger clone turns up one base away. Based on the germline V gene, the CDR1 and CDR2 sequences are SGHDT and YYEEEE. Trimming removed 2 bases from V and 7 bases from J, leaving 7 bases between the germline ends. Including cysteine and phenylalanine, the CDR3 has 12 amino acids. Only the CDR3 region is kept as DNA, spanning 36 bases read in frame from base 1. This sample is part of a study of T cell repertoires in cytomegalovirus infection (dated by TCRdb to about 2019). Describing the broader study: The HLA type of each donor mattered for the analysis, because public TCR beta signatures pointed to carriage of CMV infection along with the matching HLA type. Overall study outcomes, separate from this receptor: Cumulative frequency of public TCR beta family members discriminated carriers of CMV infection plus the relevant HLA type in this cohort and an independent 352-donor cohort. The ex vivo response was dominated by HLA-C-restricted CMV-specific TCR beta clonotypes, and the single most frequent clonotype in two of eight donors was supplied by these HLA-C-restricted clonotypes.

The run used an Illumina HiSeq 1500. The raw public data were reprocessed by TCRdb itself: fastp quality trimming at Q25, MiXCR clonotype calling, in-frame beta chains only. Identical CDR3 protein sequences are pooled into one entry, listed with their most common genes and DNA. The table for this sample lists about 160,000 distinct CDR3 sequences; roughly 17% of them were counted only once. The ten biggest clones cover around 19% of the sample. This clonotype was sampled from a human donor in good health (CMV status not recorded). Some clones in this sample may be carry-over from other donors' samples. The V gene is TRBV5-6 and the J gene is TRBJ2-1; TRBD1 is a possible D gene, resting on 6 matching bases. The sequenced material came from CD8+ T cells from PBMCs. The nucleotides read TGTGCCAGCAGCTTTAGGGGGAATGAGCAGTTCTTC. It translates as CASSFRGNEQFF.